Presented here are 14 T cell receptor beta chains from one specimen sequenced in a study of CD8 T cells in Susac syndrome (dated by TCRdb to the late 2010s). Libraries came from the immunoSEQ multiplex PCR assay. RNA was extracted with the RNeasy kit and 0.5 to 1 ug was reverse transcribed using random hexamers. The public reads were reanalyzed by TCRdb: fastp trimming at Q25, MiXCR alignment, in-frame beta chains only. All rows with the same CDR3 protein become a single entry with the most common DNA and genes. This sample has approximately 260,000 distinct CDR3 sequences in its table, and almost 97% of those were observed once. The ten biggest clones cover under 0.12% of the sample. The specimen sequenced was CD4+ T cells from PBMCs. These receptors were taken from a human donor with Susac syndrome.

The chain employs TRBV15 and TRBJ1-3; D not resolved. Deletions cut 0 bases from V and 3 bases from J, with 3 bases between. Germline V gene lookup returns CDR1 LNHNV and CDR2 YYDKDF (reference sequence). This CDR3 comprises 13 residues. The CDR3 sequence: CATSRDRGNTIYF. The CDR3 nucleotides are TGTGCCACCAGCAGAGATCGTGGAAACACCATATATTTT.

The chain combines TRBV14 with TRBJ2-7; D is uncertain. Germline lookup yields CDR1 SGHDN and CDR2 FVKESK. The CDR3 contains 15 residues. V lost 0 bases to trimming and J lost 0 bases, with 9 bases between them. The CDR3, as DNA: TGTGCCAGCAGCCAAGAGAAAGGGCCCTCCTACGAGCAGTACTTC. This translates into CASSQEKGPSYEQYF.

The V and J genes are TRBV15 and TRBJ1-3, with D perhaps matching TRBD1 (5 bases). The V end was cut by 1 base, the J end by 1 base, with 8 bases between. CDR3 length: 15 residues. Germline V CDR1 and CDR2: LNHNV, YYDKDF (reference sequence). The CDR3 is CATSRGRVSGNTIYF. CDR3 coding DNA: TGTGCCACCAGCAGAGGCAGGGTGTCTGGAAACACCATATATTTT.

This sequence joins TRBV20-1 and TRBJ2-7, with D perhaps matching TRBD2 (6 bases). From germline, CDR1 is DFQATT and CDR2 SNEGSKA (reference sequence). CDR3 length: 14 amino acids. V was shortened by 6 bases and J by 1 base, with 16 bases between the two germline ends. CDR3 protein: CSATSWDLSYEQYF. The DNA of the CDR3 is TGCAGTGCCACCAGCTGGGACTTGTCCTACGAGCAGTACTTC.

J is TRBJ1-5 and V is TRBV21-1. TRBV21-1 is recorded as a pseudogene. This CDR3 is 16 amino acids long. CDR3 DNA sequence: TGTGCCAGCAGCCCCGCTTGGCAGGGAGGGGATCAGCCCCAGCATTTT. Protein: CASSPAWQGGDQPQHF.

This chain connects TRBV29-1 to TRBJ2-3; 9 positions match TRBD1. This CDR3 is 16 amino acids long. In germline, CDR1 is SQVTM, CDR2 ANQGSEA. The V segment lost 3 bases and the J segment 1 base; nucleotides outside the gene matches: 8. The CDR3 here is CSVERGQGSGTDTQYF. DNA for the CDR3: TGCAGCGTTGAGCGAGGACAGGGGTCGGGCACAGATACGCAGTATTTT.

The CDR3 here is CSVDLGTGTEAFF. Here the CDR3 DNA reads TGCAGCGTTGATCTTGGGACAGGGACTGAAGCTTTCTTT. The J gene is TRBJ1-1, the V gene TRBV29-1, with 9 bases identical to TRBD1. Germline values: CDR1 SQVTM, CDR2 ANQGSEA. The trim removed 3 bases at V and 5 bases at J, leaving 4 bases unmatched. This CDR3 is built from 13 residues. Full variable domain (rest looked up from reference TRBV29-1 and TRBJ1-1): SAVISQKPSRDICQRGTSLTIQCQVDSQVTMMFWYRQQPGQSLTLIATANQGSEATYESGFVIDKFPISRPNLTFSTLTVSNMSPEDSSIYLCSVDLGTGTEAFFGQGTRLTVV.

V gene TRBV29-1 combines with J gene TRBJ2-1; maybe TRBD2 (6 bases). This CDR3 region has 15 residues. Looked up from germline, CDR1 is SQVTM and CDR2 is ANQGSEA. The V end lost 4 bases, the J end lost 4 bases, and 17 bases lay between the germline ends. The CDR3 here is CSVVGGAARYNEQFF. Written as DNA, the CDR3 is TGCAGCGTTGTAGGCGGGGCAGCCCGATACAATGAGCAGTTCTTC.

This clonotype was detected only a few times. V and J are TRBV15 and TRBJ2-2, with D hard to call. Germline V CDR1 and CDR2: LNHNV, YYDKDF (reference sequence). Trimming cost V 3 bases and J 4 bases, with 9 bases left between them. The CDR3 sequence is 14 residues long. The CDR3 sequence is CATSRGLGTGELFF. The CDR3 DNA reads as TGTGCCACCAGCAGGGGGTTGGGCACCGGGGAGCTGTTTTTT.

The chain carries TRBV29-1 and TRBJ1-1; no clear D. The germline gives CDR1 SQVTM, CDR2 ANQGSEA. Trimming stripped 6 bases from V and 7 bases from J, with 12 bases between. The CDR3 is 11 residues long. The CDR3 DNA is TGCAGCGTCCGTCGACCAGATGAAGCTTTCTTT. Its protein product is CSVRRPDEAFF.

The rearrangement uses TRBV28 and TRBJ1-5, with TRBD1 as a possible D gene (5 bases). Germline V gene sequence: CDR1 MDHEN, CDR2 SYDVKM. The CDR3 covers 15 residues. Trimming pared 3 bases from V and 6 bases from J, leaving 15 bases between. CDR3 in amino acids: CASSLTQGRVQPQHF. Written as DNA, the CDR3 is TGTGCCAGCAGTTTGACCCAGGGAAGGGTTCAGCCCCAGCATTTT. Combining the CDR3 with reference TRBV28 and TRBJ1-5 gives the whole variable domain DVKVTQSSRYLVKRTGEKVFLECVQDMDHENMFWYRQDPGLGLRLIYFSYDVKMKEKGDIPEGYSVSREKKERFSLILESASTNQTSMYLCASSLTQGRVQPQHFGDGTRLSIL.

The V and J genes are TRBV27 and TRBJ1-1; D may be TRBD1 (6 bases). Germline V gene data show CDR1 as MNHEY and CDR2 as SMNVEV (reference sequence). V shed 6 bases and J shed 0 bases, with 14 bases lying between them. This CDR3 comprises 15 residues. Here the CDR3 reads CASSRTWGLNTEAFF. In DNA form, the CDR3 reads TGTGCCAGCAGCCGTACCTGGGGGCTGAACACTGAAGCTTTCTTT.

The chain links TRBV12-3 or TRBV12-4 to TRBJ2-1; no definite D call. V was shortened by 1 base and J by 8 bases, with 9 bases between the two germline ends. The CDR3 has 13 amino acids. The CDR3 DNA is TGTGCCAGCAGTTTAGGCCCCCTAGATGAGCAGTTCTTC. This codes for CASSLGPLDEQFF.

This chain connects TRBV29-1 to TRBJ1-1, with no clear D. V dropped 6 bases and J dropped 1 base, with 12 bases sitting between them. CDR1 and CDR2 (germline): SQVTM, ANQGSEA. The CDR3 consists of 13 residues. CDR3 in amino acids: CSVVDGSNTEAFF. The CDR3 DNA follows: TGCAGCGTGGTGGACGGATCGAACACTGAAGCTTTCTTT.